This TCR beta chain was captured in a study of spatial heterogeneity in lung cancer. About the study: Each distinct TCR and UMI combination averaged more than ten appearances in raw reads.

V was cut by 9 bases and J by 0 bases, with 15 bases left in between. The CDR3 is made up of 14 amino acids. Germline V gene lookup returns CDR1 WNHNN and CDR2 SYGVQD (reference sequence). Time point here: sample taken at primary tumor resection. Sequencing of whole RNA from tumor, nontumor lung or frozen PBMC involved no sorting. The donor group consisted of around 77 patients who had untreated, early-stage non-small cell lung cancer. All TCR cDNA molecules were individually tagged with a unique molecular identifier. One entry per CDR3 protein, called by TCRdb with MiXCR from the 5' RACE reads. Of tens of thousands of distinct CDR3 sequences in the sample, about an eighth are singletons; the top ten hold under 50%.

Here the sequenced sample was PBMCs, taken at surgery. The receptor's source is a male donor with early-stage non-small cell lung cancer. The V call is TRBV10-1, the J call TRBJ2-7; the D gene is possibly TRBD2 (6 bases). CDR3 loop: CASSIGGSSYEQYF. The CDR3 DNA reads as TGCGCCAGTTCTATTGGGGGGAGCTCCTACGAGCAGTACTTC.